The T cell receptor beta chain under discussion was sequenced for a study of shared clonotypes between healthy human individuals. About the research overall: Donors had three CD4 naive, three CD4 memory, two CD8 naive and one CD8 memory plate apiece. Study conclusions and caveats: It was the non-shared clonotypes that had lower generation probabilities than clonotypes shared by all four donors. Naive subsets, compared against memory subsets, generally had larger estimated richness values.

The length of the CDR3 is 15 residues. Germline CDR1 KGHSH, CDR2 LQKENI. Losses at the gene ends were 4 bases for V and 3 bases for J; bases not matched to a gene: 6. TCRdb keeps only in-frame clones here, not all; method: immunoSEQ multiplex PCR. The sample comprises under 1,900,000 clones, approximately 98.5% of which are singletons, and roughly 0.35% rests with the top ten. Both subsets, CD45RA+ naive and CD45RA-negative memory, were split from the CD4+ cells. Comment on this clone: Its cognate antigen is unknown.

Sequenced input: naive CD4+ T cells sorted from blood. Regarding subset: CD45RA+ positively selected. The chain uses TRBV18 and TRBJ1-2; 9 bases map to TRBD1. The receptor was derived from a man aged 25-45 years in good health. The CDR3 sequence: CASSLLQGADYGYTF. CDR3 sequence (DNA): TGTGCCAGCTCACTACTACAGGGGGCCGACTATGGCTACACCTTC.